What follows describes a single TCR beta chain. Its antigen is still unknown. The data stem from a study of immune evolution from preneoplasia to lung adenocarcinoma. Study-wide findings and caveats: Later-stage lesions appeared to have more T cells, more diversity, less clonality. Normal lung had the highest top T cell clone frequencies.

Assay: immunoSEQ multiplex PCR; the TCRdb copy retains only in-frame clones and omits some. This table holds roughly 2,700 clones, around 81% found once. Between about 2013 and 2018, patients underwent resection in Japan or China. H&E slides confirmed each diagnosis, reviewed by two pathologists independently. CDR3 length: 13 amino acids. Germline CDR1 is SGHNT and CDR2 is YENEEA. V was cut by 5 bases and J by 5 bases, with 12 bases left in between. The source of this sequence is a person aged 55-80 years with lung adenocarcinoma. The sample consisted of FFPE adjacent normal lung tissue. V and J are TRBV11-3 and TRBJ2-5, with D possibly matching TRBD1 (6 bases). The CDR3 sequence is CASSGQPQETQYF. CDR3 DNA: TGTGCCAGCAGCGGACAGCCCCAGGAGACCCAGTACTTC.